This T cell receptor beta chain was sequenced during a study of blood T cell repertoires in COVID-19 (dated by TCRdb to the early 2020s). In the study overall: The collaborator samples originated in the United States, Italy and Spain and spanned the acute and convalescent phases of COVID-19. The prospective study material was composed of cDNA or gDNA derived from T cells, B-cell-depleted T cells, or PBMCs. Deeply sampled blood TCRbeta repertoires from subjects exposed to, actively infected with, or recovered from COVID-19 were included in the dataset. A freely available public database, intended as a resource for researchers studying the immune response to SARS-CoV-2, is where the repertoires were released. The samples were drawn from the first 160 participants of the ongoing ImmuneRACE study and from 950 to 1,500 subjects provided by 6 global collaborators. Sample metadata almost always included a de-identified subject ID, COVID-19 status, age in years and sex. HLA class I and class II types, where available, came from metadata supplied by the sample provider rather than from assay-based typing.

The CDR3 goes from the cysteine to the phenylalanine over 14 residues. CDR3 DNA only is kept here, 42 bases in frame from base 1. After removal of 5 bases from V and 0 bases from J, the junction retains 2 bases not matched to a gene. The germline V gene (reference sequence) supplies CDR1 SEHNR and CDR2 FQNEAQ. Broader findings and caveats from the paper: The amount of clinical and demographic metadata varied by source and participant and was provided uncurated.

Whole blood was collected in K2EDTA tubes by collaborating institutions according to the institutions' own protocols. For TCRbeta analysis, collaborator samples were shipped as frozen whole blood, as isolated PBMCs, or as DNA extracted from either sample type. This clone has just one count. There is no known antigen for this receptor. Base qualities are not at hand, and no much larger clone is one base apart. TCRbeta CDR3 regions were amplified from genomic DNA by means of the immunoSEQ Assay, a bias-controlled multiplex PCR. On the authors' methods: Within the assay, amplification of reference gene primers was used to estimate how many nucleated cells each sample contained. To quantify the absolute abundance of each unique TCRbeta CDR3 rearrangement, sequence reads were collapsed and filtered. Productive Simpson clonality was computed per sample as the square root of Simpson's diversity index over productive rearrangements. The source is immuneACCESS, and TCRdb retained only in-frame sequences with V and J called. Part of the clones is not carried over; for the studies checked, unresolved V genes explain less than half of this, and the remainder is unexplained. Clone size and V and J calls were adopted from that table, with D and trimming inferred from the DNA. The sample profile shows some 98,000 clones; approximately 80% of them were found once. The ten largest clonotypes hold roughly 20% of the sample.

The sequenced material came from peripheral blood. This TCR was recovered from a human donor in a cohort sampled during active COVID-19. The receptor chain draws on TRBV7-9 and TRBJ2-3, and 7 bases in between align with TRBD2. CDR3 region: CASSQAGSTDTQYF. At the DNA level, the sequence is TGTGCCAGCAGCCAAGCGGGAAGCACAGATACGCAGTATTTT.